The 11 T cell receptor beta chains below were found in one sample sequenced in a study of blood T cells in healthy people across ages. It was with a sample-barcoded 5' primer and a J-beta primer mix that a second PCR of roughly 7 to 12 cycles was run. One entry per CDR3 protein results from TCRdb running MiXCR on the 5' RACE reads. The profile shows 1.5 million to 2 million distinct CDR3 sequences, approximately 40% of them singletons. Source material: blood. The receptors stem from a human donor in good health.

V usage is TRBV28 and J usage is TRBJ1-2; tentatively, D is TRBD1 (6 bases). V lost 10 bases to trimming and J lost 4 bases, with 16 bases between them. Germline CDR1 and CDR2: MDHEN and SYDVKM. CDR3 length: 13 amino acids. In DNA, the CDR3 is TGTGCCACCGGACAGCTAAACCCCTATGGCTACACCTTC. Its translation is CATGQLNPYGYTF.

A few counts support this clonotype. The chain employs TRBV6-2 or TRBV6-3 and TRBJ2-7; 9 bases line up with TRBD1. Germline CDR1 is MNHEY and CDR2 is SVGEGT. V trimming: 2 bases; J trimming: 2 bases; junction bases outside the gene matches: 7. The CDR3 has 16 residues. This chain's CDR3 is CASSYPPQGAPYEQYF. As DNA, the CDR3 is TGTGCCAGCAGTTACCCCCCACAGGGGGCCCCCTACGAGCAGTACTTC.

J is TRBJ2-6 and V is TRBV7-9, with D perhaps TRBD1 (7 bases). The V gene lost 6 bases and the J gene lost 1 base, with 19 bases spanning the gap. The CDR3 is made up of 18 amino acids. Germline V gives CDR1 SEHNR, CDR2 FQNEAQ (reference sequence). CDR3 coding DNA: TGTGCCAGCAGTTCCGGACAGGAGGGAGGATCTGGGGCCAACGTCCTGACTTTC. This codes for CASSSGQEGGSGANVLTF.

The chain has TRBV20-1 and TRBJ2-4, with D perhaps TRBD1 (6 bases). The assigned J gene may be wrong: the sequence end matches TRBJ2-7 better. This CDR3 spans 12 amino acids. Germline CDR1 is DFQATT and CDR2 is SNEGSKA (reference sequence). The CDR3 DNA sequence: TGCAGTGCCGTGGACAGCCCCTACGAGCAGTACTTC. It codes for CSAVDSPYEQYF.

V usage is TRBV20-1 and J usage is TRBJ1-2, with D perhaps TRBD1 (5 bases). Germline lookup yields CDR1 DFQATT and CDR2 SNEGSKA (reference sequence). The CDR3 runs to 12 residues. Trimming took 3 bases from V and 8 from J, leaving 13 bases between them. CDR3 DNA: TGCAGTGCTAGGGGCAGGGCGGCCGGCTACACCTTC. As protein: CSARGRAAGYTF.

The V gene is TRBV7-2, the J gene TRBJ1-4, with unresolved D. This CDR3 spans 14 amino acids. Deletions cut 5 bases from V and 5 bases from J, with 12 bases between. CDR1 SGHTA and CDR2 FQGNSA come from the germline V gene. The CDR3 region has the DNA TGTGCCAGCAGCCTCGGGCCCGAGAATGAAAAACTGTTTTTT. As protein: CASSLGPENEKLFF. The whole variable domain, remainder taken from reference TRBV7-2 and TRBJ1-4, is GAGVSQSPSNKVTEKGKDVELRCDPISGHTALYWYRQSLGQGLEFLIYFQGNSAPDKSGLPSDRFSAERTGGSVSTLTIQRTQQEDSAVYLCASSLGPENEKLFFGSGTQLSVL.

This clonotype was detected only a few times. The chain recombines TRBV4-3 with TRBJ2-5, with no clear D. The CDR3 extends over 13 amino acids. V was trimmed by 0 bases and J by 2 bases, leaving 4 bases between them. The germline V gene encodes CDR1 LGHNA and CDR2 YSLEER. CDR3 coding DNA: TGCGCCAGCAGCCAAGAGCCTCAAGAGACCCAGTACTTC. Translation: CASSQEPQETQYF.

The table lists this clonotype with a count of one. The CDR3 here is CASSLAQEDIQYF. The CDR3 DNA follows: TGCGCCAGCAGCTTGGCACAAGAGGACATTCAGTACTTC. The J gene is TRBJ2-4, the V gene TRBV5-1; D gene ambiguous. Germline CDR1 reads SGHRS; CDR2 reads YFSETQ. CDR3 length: 13 amino acids. Deletions cut 0 bases from V and 8 bases from J, with 9 bases between.

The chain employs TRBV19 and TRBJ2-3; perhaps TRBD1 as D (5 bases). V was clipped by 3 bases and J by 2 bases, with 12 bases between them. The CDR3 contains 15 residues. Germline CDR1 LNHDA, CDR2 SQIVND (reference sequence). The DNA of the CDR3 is TGTGCCAGTAGTATGACAGCTACTAACACAGATACGCAGTATTTT. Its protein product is CASSMTATNTDTQYF.

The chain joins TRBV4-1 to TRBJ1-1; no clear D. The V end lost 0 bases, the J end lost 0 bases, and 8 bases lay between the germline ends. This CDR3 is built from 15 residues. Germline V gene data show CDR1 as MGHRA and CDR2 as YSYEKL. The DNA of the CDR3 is TGCGCCAGCAGCCAAGAGATCGTGATGAACACTGAAGCTTTCTTT. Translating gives CASSQEIVMNTEAFF.

The CDR3 loop reads CASSETGTGSWPQHF. The CDR3, as DNA: TGTGCCAGCAGTGAAACCGGGACAGGGTCATGGCCCCAGCATTTT. The chain is built from TRBV6-1 and TRBJ1-5; 9 nucleotides match TRBD1. CDR1 is MNHNS and CDR2 is SASEGT in the germline V gene. This CDR3 is built from 15 residues. V shed 2 bases, J shed 9 bases, and the junction held 8 bases outside the gene matches.